This T cell receptor (beta chain) was documented in a study of T cells after yellow fever vaccination. Looking at the study overall: SMART-Seq v4 Ultra Low Input served to prepare low-cell-number fractions. Findings and caveats of the study: The bulk population could contribute abundant contaminating clonotypes to FACS-sorted repertoires. Most clones from primary vaccination were detected again post-booster (roughly 96% CD4, around 88% CD8).

The table lists this clonotype with many counts. Its antigen remains unknown. A 5'RACE template-switching step, the method used to make TCR cDNA, added a universal primer site and UMIs. TCRdb used MiXCR to reprocess the 5' RACE reads, holding one entry per CDR3 protein. The data contain some 120,000 distinct CDR3 sequences, approximately 8.4% of them seen just once; the ten biggest clones take up less than 30%. With V trimmed by 1 base and J by 4 bases, 2 bases remained unmatched. The CDR3 spans 15 residues. Looked up from germline, CDR1 is SGHRS and CDR2 is YFSETQ. The sequence derives from a man aged 25-40 years who received the YFV17D yellow fever vaccine. This sequence joins TRBV5-1 and TRBJ2-2; 9 bases line up with TRBD2. The sequenced sample was CD8+ T cells sorted from PBMCs, obtained 45 days after the yellow fever booster vaccination. The CDR3 sequence: CASSLSGGLTGELFF. The CDR3 DNA reads as TGCGCCAGCAGCTTGAGCGGGGGGCTCACCGGGGAGCTGTTTTTT.